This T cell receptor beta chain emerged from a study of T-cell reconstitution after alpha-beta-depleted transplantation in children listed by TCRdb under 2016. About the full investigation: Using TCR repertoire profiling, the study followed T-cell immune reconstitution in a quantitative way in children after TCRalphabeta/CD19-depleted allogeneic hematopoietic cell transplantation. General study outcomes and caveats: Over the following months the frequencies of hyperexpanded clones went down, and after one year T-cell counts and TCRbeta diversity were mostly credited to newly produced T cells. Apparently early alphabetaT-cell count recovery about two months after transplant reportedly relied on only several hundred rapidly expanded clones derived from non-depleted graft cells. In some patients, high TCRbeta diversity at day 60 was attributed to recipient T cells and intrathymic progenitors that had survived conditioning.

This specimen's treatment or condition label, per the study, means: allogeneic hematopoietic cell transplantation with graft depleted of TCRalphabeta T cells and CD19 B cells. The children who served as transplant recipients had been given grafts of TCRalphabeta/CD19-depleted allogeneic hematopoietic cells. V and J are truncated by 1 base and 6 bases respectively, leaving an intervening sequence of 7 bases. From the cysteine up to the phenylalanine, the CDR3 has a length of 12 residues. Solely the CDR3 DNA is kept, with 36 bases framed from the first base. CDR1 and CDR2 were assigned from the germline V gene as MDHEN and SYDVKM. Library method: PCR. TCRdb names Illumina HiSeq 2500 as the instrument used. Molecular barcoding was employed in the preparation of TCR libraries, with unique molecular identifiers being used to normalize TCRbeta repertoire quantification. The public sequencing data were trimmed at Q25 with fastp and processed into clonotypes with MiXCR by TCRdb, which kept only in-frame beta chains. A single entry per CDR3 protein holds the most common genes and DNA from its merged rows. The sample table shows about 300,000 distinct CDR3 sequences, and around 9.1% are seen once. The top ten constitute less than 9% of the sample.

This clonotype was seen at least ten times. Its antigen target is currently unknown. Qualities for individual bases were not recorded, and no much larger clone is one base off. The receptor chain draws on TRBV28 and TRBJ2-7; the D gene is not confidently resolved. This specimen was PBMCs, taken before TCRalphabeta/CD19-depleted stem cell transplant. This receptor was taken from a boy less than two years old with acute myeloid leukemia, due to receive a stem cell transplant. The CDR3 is CASSLYRTEQYF. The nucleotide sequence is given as TGTGCCAGCAGTTTATACCGGACCGAGCAGTACTTC.